These T cell receptor beta chains were read from a single sample in a study of blood T cell repertoires in COVID-19. Method: immunoSEQ multiplex PCR; TCRdb's copy keeps in-frame clones and lacks some. The repertoire holds roughly 320,000 clones, with approximately 86% as singletons. The sample comprised peripheral blood. The receptor set was obtained from a man in his sixties or seventies with acute or convalescent COVID-19. Each CDR3 is given with its conserved first and last residue. Each record gives: CDR3 protein, D gene, J gene, V gene. D genes are given only for firm matches.

CDR3 protein: CASSLDRGQLNEQFF
D gene: .
J gene: TRBJ2-1
V gene: TRBV7-2

CDR3 protein: CASSQEVGTGYQPQHF
D gene: TRBD1
J gene: TRBJ1-5
V gene: TRBV4-3

CDR3 protein: CATSDRGRGVDEQYF
D gene: .
J gene: TRBJ2-7
V gene: TRBV24-1

CDR3 protein: CATSRESGGSSYNEQFF
D gene: TRBD2
J gene: TRBJ2-1
V gene: TRBV15

CDR3 protein: CASSISGRTDTQYF
D gene: .
J gene: TRBJ2-3
V gene: TRBV19

CDR3 protein: CASSQGTSGLYNEQFF
D gene: TRBD2
J gene: TRBJ2-1
V gene: TRBV4-3

CDR3 protein: CASTRQPGHMSADTQYF
D gene: .
J gene: TRBJ2-3
V gene: TRBV5-4

CDR3 protein: CASRAGTDPLYEQYF
D gene: TRBD1
J gene: TRBJ2-7
V gene: TRBV2

CDR3 protein: CASSLGSPYEQYF
D gene: .
J gene: TRBJ2-7
V gene: TRBV7-2

CDR3 protein: CASSLSGGAGETQYF
D gene: .
J gene: TRBJ2-5
V gene: TRBV27

CDR3 protein: CASSQVGGEGTGELFF
D gene: TRBD2
J gene: TRBJ2-2
V gene: TRBV3-1/TRBV3-2

CDR3 protein: CSVDLQETQYF
D gene: .
J gene: TRBJ2-5
V gene: TRBV29-1

CDR3 protein: CASSESPGNYGYTF
D gene: .
J gene: TRBJ1-2
V gene: TRBV2

CDR3 protein: CASSEVDYGYTF
D gene: .
J gene: TRBJ1-2
V gene: TRBV10-2

CDR3 protein: CASSPDADTEAFF
D gene: .
J gene: TRBJ1-1
V gene: TRBV5-1

CDR3 protein: CASSLQTGQPQHF
D gene: .
J gene: TRBJ1-5
V gene: TRBV5-1

CDR3 protein: CASSIRGPQETQYF
D gene: .
J gene: TRBJ2-5
V gene: TRBV13

CDR3 protein: CASRRTSGGSYEQYF
D gene: TRBD1
J gene: TRBJ2-7
V gene: TRBV28

CDR3 protein: CASRRTGDPLYEQYF
D gene: .
J gene: TRBJ2-7
V gene: TRBV10-2

CDR3 protein: CASGINSYEQFF
D gene: .
J gene: TRBJ2-1
V gene: TRBV28

CDR3 protein: CASSVGTGNYEQYF
D gene: TRBD1
J gene: TRBJ2-7
V gene: TRBV2

CDR3 protein: CASSRQGLNYGYTF
D gene: TRBD1
J gene: TRBJ1-2
V gene: TRBV19

CDR3 protein: CSARANNEQFF
D gene: .
J gene: TRBJ2-1
V gene: TRBV20-1

CDR3 protein: CASSSGSHNEQFF
D gene: .
J gene: TRBJ2-1
V gene: TRBV5-1

CDR3 protein: CASSPGPREKLFF
D gene: .
J gene: TRBJ1-4
V gene: TRBV5-6

CDR3 protein: CASSPQGQTNTGELFF
D gene: TRBD1
J gene: TRBJ2-2
V gene: TRBV18

CDR3 protein: CASSSGGYNEQFF
D gene: TRBD1
J gene: TRBJ2-1
V gene: TRBV11-3

CDR3 protein: CASGRDRGREQYF
D gene: TRBD1
J gene: TRBJ2-7
V gene: TRBV6-5

CDR3 protein: CSVSDRDVETQYF
D gene: TRBD1
J gene: TRBJ2-5
V gene: TRBV29-1

CDR3 protein: CASSFGVAASNTEAFF
D gene: .
J gene: TRBJ1-1
V gene: TRBV27

CDR3 protein: CASSVGGLRQETQYF
D gene: .
J gene: TRBJ2-5
V gene: TRBV9

CDR3 protein: CASSRDWATNNEQFF
D gene: .
J gene: TRBJ2-1
V gene: TRBV6-5

CDR3 protein: CASSQNEAERGYNEQFF
D gene: TRBD2
J gene: TRBJ2-1
V gene: TRBV7-6

CDR3 protein: CASSPQGTLRGYTF
D gene: .
J gene: TRBJ1-2
V gene: TRBV18

CDR3 protein: CASSLVRGDRGTPLHF
D gene: TRBD1
J gene: TRBJ1-6
V gene: TRBV7-8

CDR3 protein: CAWTGMNTEAFF
D gene: .
J gene: TRBJ1-1
V gene: TRBV30

CDR3 protein: CASSDSGGAAGLRQFF
D gene: TRBD2
J gene: TRBJ2-1
V gene: TRBV6-1

CDR3 protein: CASSPQGAGYTF
D gene: TRBD1
J gene: TRBJ1-2
V gene: TRBV2

CDR3 protein: CASLITGGISSYNSPLHF
D gene: TRBD1
J gene: TRBJ1-6
V gene: TRBV2

CDR3 protein: CASSMGQGDVTEAFF
D gene: TRBD1
J gene: TRBJ1-1
V gene: TRBV5-4

CDR3 protein: CATRQGADTGELFF
D gene: TRBD1
J gene: TRBJ2-2
V gene: TRBV24-1

CDR3 protein: CASSLGTAAFF
D gene: .
J gene: TRBJ1-1
V gene: TRBV5-4

CDR3 protein: CSARDGRAQYF
D gene: .
J gene: TRBJ2-4
V gene: TRBV20-1

CDR3 protein: CAISEGGGDTEAFF
D gene: .
J gene: TRBJ1-1
V gene: TRBV10-3

CDR3 protein: CASSLASGSSYEQYF
D gene: TRBD2
J gene: TRBJ2-7
V gene: TRBV5-1

CDR3 protein: CASSTRVVETQYF
D gene: .
J gene: TRBJ2-5
V gene: TRBV19

CDR3 protein: CASSSRQGADVYGYTF
D gene: TRBD1
J gene: TRBJ1-2
V gene: TRBV6-4

CDR3 protein: CASSLAGGIHRYNEQFF
D gene: TRBD2
J gene: TRBJ2-1
V gene: TRBV5-1

CDR3 protein: CASSATGIRNQPQHF
D gene: .
J gene: TRBJ1-5
V gene: TRBV7-2

CDR3 protein: CASSQRDGGYGTEAFF
D gene: .
J gene: TRBJ1-1
V gene: TRBV4-2

CDR3 protein: CASSPGQGSSGNTIYF
D gene: TRBD1
J gene: TRBJ1-3
V gene: TRBV9

CDR3 protein: CAISESTGGLTGELFF
D gene: TRBD1
J gene: TRBJ2-2
V gene: TRBV10-3